The clone carrying this T cell receptor (beta chain) has only one observation. This sample was taken from a study of CD8 T cells in Susac syndrome. The CDR3 is 16 amino acids. The V gene lost 5 bases and the J gene lost 8 bases, with 23 bases spanning the gap. Germline V gene data show CDR1 as SGHTA and CDR2 as FQGTGA. Random hexamers served to reverse transcribe about 0.5 to 1 ug RNA. Via MiXCR, TCRdb re-called the immunoSEQ multiplex PCR reads, giving one row per CDR3 protein. The data contain roughly 150,000 distinct CDR3 sequences, about 95% of them singletons. The genes are TRBV7-3 and TRBJ2-3, with D possibly being TRBD1 (7 bases). The TCR originated in a human donor with Susac syndrome. Input material: CD4+ T cells from PBMCs. CDR3 protein: CASSPGGQSGVGTQYF. The CDR3 nucleotides read TGTGCCAGCAGCCCAGGGGGGCAATCGGGAGTAGGTACGCAGTATTTT.